This passage covers 26 T cell receptor beta chains from one sample sequenced in a study of T cell responses to AZD1222 COVID-19 vaccine. TCRdb's copy holds only in-frame clones and misses some; the assay was immunoSEQ multiplex PCR. The sample has approximately 150,000 clones, over 85% seen once. This material consisted of peripheral blood, taken on day 0 of AZD1222 vaccination. All receptors derive from an adult in good health.

This clone occurred once. The chain has TRBV6-5 and TRBJ1-5, with D possibly being TRBD1 (5 bases). Per germline, CDR1 MNHEY and CDR2 SVGAGI. The CDR3 consists of 13 residues. V was cut by 8 bases and J by 6 bases, with 14 bases left in between. For the CDR3, the DNA is TGTGCCAGCGGGGTTCAGGGAGGTCAGCCCCAGCATTTT. Translated: CASGVQGGQPQHF.

The chain links TRBV5-1 to TRBJ2-7; the D gene is possibly TRBD1 (6 bases). The CDR3 covers 17 residues. The V gene lost 0 bases and the J gene lost 5 bases, with 21 bases spanning the gap. Germline V CDR1 and CDR2: SGHRS, YFSETQ. Here the CDR3 DNA reads TGCGCCAGCAGCTTGGGCTGGGGGCAGGGGATGGGGAACGAGCAGTACTTC. It encodes CASSLGWGQGMGNEQYF.

The chain links TRBV7-6 to TRBJ1-1, with unresolved D. The CDR3 is 15 amino acids. Germline V lookup: CDR1 SGHVS, CDR2 FNYEAQ. Trimming left V 1 base short and J 4 bases short, with 13 bases between. In DNA, the CDR3 is TGTGCCAGCAGCTTAGGCGCCCGGTCGGGCACTGAAGCTTTCTTT. Translating gives CASSLGARSGTEAFF. Combining the CDR3 with reference TRBV7-6 and TRBJ1-1 gives the whole variable domain GAGVSQSPRYKVTKRGQDVALRCDPISGHVSLYWYRQALGQGPEFLTYFNYEAQQDKSGLPNDRFSAERPEGSISTLTIQRTEQRDSAMYRCASSLGARSGTEAFFGQGTRLTVV.

The table lists this clone with a count of one. The chain employs TRBV20-1 and TRBJ1-1; D ambiguous. There are 11 residues in the CDR3. V lost 6 bases and J lost 8, with 13 bases in between. The V gene's germline CDR1 is DFQATT and CDR2 SNEGSKA (reference sequence). Here the CDR3 reads CSAKGGIEAFF. The CDR3, as DNA: TGCAGTGCAAAGGGAGGGATAGAAGCTTTCTTT.

CDR3 loop: CASTGPGGNSYEQYF. CDR3 bases: TGTGCCAGCACCGGCCCGGGGGGGAACTCCTACGAGCAGTACTTC. V and J are TRBV2 and TRBJ2-7; TRBD2 aligns across 8 bases. Germline values: CDR1 SNHLY, CDR2 FYNNEI. V lost 7 bases to trimming and J lost 0 bases; unmatched junction nucleotides: 8. The length of the CDR3 is 15 residues.

The chain uses TRBV2 and TRBJ1-5; 7 nucleotides match TRBD1. The V and J ends lost 4 bases and 5 bases, in that order; junction bases with no gene match: 8. This CDR3 spans 15 amino acids. Germline V gives CDR1 SNHLY, CDR2 FYNNEI. The CDR3 DNA is TGTGCCAGCAGTGGGGGGAGGGGGCCCTATCAGCCCCAGCATTTT. The encoded protein is CASSGGRGPYQPQHF.

The rearrangement links TRBV10-3 to TRBJ2-7; 12 nucleotides agree with TRBD2. The CDR3 runs 22 residues. V lost 4 bases to trimming and J lost 0 bases; unmatched junction nucleotides: 22. Germline V gives CDR1 ENHRY, CDR2 SYGVKD. The DNA of the CDR3 is TGTGCCATCAGTGCCAGCACTCTCTCCGGGACTAGCGGGCTTCCGAGCTCCTACGAGCAGTACTTC. Translated: CAISASTLSGTSGLPSSYEQYF.

The V gene is TRBV29-1, the J gene TRBJ2-1; 10 bases fit TRBD1. The CDR3 length is 12 residues. Germline CDR1 is SQVTM and CDR2 is ANQGSEA. The ends lost 8 bases at V and 7 bases at J; junction bases unmatched: 5. CDR3 residues: CSMDRGGNEQFF. The CDR3 DNA follows: TGCAGCATGGACAGGGGGGGGAATGAGCAGTTCTTC.

The V gene is TRBV6-2 or TRBV6-3, the J gene TRBJ1-1; D unclear. The CDR3 spans 10 residues. Germline V gives CDR1 MNHEY, CDR2 SVGEGT. The V end was cut by 6 bases, the J end by 6 bases, with 5 bases between. CDR3 nucleotide sequence: TGTGCCAGCAGCGCCGCTGAAGCTTTCTTT. Translated, it gives CASSAAEAFF.

The V call is TRBV7-2, the J call TRBJ2-5; possible D gene TRBD1, 5 bases. Deletions cut 1 base from V and 4 bases from J, with 10 bases between. The CDR3 contains 14 residues. Germline loops: CDR1 SGHTA, CDR2 FQGNSA. For the CDR3, the DNA is TGTGCCAGCAGCTTAGATCGCAGGGTAGAGACCCAGTACTTC. As protein: CASSLDRRVETQYF.

The CDR3 bases are TGTGCCAGCAGTTACGGACGTTACAATCAGCCCCAGCATTTT. Residues: CASSYGRYNQPQHF. This chain uses TRBV6-5 with TRBJ1-5; D ambiguous. V dropped 2 bases and J dropped 3 bases, with 8 bases sitting between them. The CDR3 is 14 residues long. The germline V gene encodes CDR1 MNHEY and CDR2 SVGAGI.

The chain employs TRBV4-1 and TRBJ2-3, with TRBD1 matching 10 bases. In germline, CDR1 is MGHRA, CDR2 YSYEKL. Germline trimming cut 4 bases from V and 1 base from J; bases unmatched to any gene: 5. The CDR3 spans 16 residues. The CDR3 region is CASSRIGTGGTDTQYF. CDR3 DNA: TGCGCCAGCAGCCGCATCGGGACAGGGGGCACAGATACGCAGTATTTT.

The genes are TRBV5-6 and TRBJ1-5; D uncertain. CDR3 size: 12 residues. The germline CDR1 and CDR2 sequences are SGHDT and YYEEEE. Trimming took 1 base from V and 6 from J, leaving 5 bases between them. CDR3 DNA: TGTGCCAGCAGCTTGTGGGGTCAGCCCCAGCATTTT. Protein sequence: CASSLWGQPQHF.

The chain links TRBV5-1 to TRBJ2-1; 7 nucleotides match TRBD1. Germline V CDR1 and CDR2: SGHRS, YFSETQ. Trimming cost V 6 bases and J 1 base; bases outside gene matches: 4. The CDR3 is 14 residues long. CDR3 nucleotide sequence: TGCGCCAGCAATCGGGACAGATCCTACAATGAGCAGTTCTTC. Its protein product is CASNRDRSYNEQFF. Full variable domain (missing parts from reference TRBV5-1 and TRBJ2-1): KAGVTQTPRYLIKTRGQQVTLSCSPISGHRSVSWYQQTPGQGLQFLFEYFSETQRNKGNFPGRFSGRQFSNSRSEMNVSTLELGDSALYLCASNRDRSYNEQFFGPGTRLTVL.

This clone was counted only a few times. The rearrangement links TRBV30 to TRBJ1-1; D is possibly TRBD1 (6 bases). Germline CDR1 reads GTSNPN; CDR2 reads SVGIG (reference sequence). Trimming removed 5 bases at V and 1 base at J, with 17 bases between. The CDR3 is 15 amino acids. CDR3 loop: CAWDLWGGSNTEAFF. In DNA, the CDR3 is TGTGCCTGGGACTTATGGGGGGGCTCGAACACTGAAGCTTTCTTT.

This chain links TRBV10-3 with TRBJ1-2, with D possibly being TRBD1 (5 bases). Germline V gene data show CDR1 as ENHRY and CDR2 as SYGVKD. Between the trimmed V and J ends, which lost 6 bases and 2 bases, there was a span of 10 bases. The CDR3 contains 13 residues. The CDR3 DNA reads as TGTGCCATCAGCCCGGGGGTAAACTATGGCTACACCTTC. Translated, it gives CAISPGVNYGYTF.

CDR3 residues: CASSPSGSGNTIYF. Written as DNA, the CDR3 is TGTGCCAGCAGCCCCTCCGGGTCTGGAAACACCATATATTTT. The gene calls are TRBV7-2 and TRBJ1-3; unclear D gene. The CDR3 loop spans 14 amino acids. The germline V gene has CDR1 SGHTA and CDR2 FQGNSA. Trimming shortened V by 5 bases and J by 1 base, and 9 bases separated the two germline ends.

The chain carries TRBV7-9 and TRBJ1-5, with D possibly TRBD1 on 5 matching bases. Germline V gives CDR1 SEHNR, CDR2 FQNEAQ (reference sequence). The CDR3 is 15 amino acids. V lost 4 bases and J 6 bases, leaving 16 bases between the germline ends. The CDR3 reads CASSWDGGSGQPQHF. The CDR3 coding sequence is TGTGCCAGCAGCTGGGACGGCGGGTCGGGTCAGCCCCAGCATTTT.

This chain links TRBV7-9 with TRBJ1-5; D unclear. Germline CDR1 SEHNR, CDR2 FQNEAQ (reference sequence). This CDR3 has 14 residues. Trimming shortened V by 5 bases and J by 0 bases, and 8 bases separated the two germline ends. CDR3 protein: CASSPSYSNQPQHF. In DNA form, the CDR3 reads TGTGCCAGCAGCCCATCGTATAGCAATCAGCCCCAGCATTTT. The whole variable domain, remainder taken from reference TRBV7-9 and TRBJ1-5, is DTGVSQNPRHKITKRGQNVTFRCDPISEHNRLYWYRQTLGQGPEFLTYFQNEAQLEKSRLLSDRFSAERPKGSFSTLEIQRTEQGDSAMYLCASSPSYSNQPQHFGDGTRLSIL.

The CDR3 is CASSQTTGDSNQPQHF. CDR3 DNA sequence: TGCGCCAGCAGCCAAACGACAGGAGATAGCAATCAGCCCCAGCATTTT. V gene TRBV4-1 combines with J gene TRBJ1-5; D is possibly TRBD1 (6 bases). Germline V gives CDR1 MGHRA, CDR2 YSYEKL. Deletions cut 2 bases from V and 0 bases from J, with 11 bases between. The CDR3 contains 16 residues.

This chain uses TRBV5-1 with TRBJ2-3; TRBD2 agrees at 13 bases. Germline V gene lookup returns CDR1 SGHRS and CDR2 YFSETQ. V shed 6 bases, J shed 0 bases, and the junction held 7 bases outside the gene matches. The CDR3 contains 17 residues. Written as DNA, the CDR3 is TGCGCCAGCAAGTGGACTAGCGGGAGCCCTAGCACAGATACGCAGTATTTT. As protein: CASKWTSGSPSTDTQYF.

The chain is built from TRBV7-9 and TRBJ1-6; 7 bases are shared with TRBD1. This CDR3 spans 15 amino acids. Trimming removed 6 bases from V and 5 bases from J; junction bases left unmatched: 7. Germline V lookup: CDR1 SEHNR, CDR2 FQNEAQ (reference sequence). The CDR3 bases are TGTGCCAGCAGTCTCACAGGGGAGAATAATTCACCCCTCCACTTT. This translates into CASSLTGENNSPLHF. Full variable domain (remainder filled in from reference TRBV7-9 and TRBJ1-6): DTGVSQNPRHKITKRGQNVTFRCDPISEHNRLYWYRQTLGQGPEFLTYFQNEAQLEKSRLLSDRFSAERPKGSFSTLEIQRTEQGDSAMYLCASSLTGENNSPLHFGNGTRLTVT.

The CDR3 DNA reads TGTGCCAGCAGCCCCGACAGGAGCTCCTACAATGAGCAGTTCTTC. It yields the protein CASSPDRSSYNEQFF. This chain links TRBV6-5 with TRBJ2-1; D possibly corresponds to TRBD1 (6 bases). Germline values: CDR1 MNHEY, CDR2 SVGAGI. The V gene lost 6 bases and the J gene lost 0 bases, with 12 bases spanning the gap. The CDR3 length is 15 residues.

V and J are TRBV12-3 or TRBV12-4 and TRBJ2-5; D not certain. This CDR3 has 11 amino acids. Trimming left V 2 bases short and J 7 bases short, with 5 bases between. CDR3 nucleotide sequence: TGTGCCAGCAGTTTATTCGGGACCCAGTACTTC. Translation: CASSLFGTQYF.

The V call is TRBV11-2, the J call TRBJ1-3; D gene ambiguous. Germline CDR1 is SGHAT and CDR2 is FQNNGV. The CDR3 extends over 11 amino acids. Deletions cut 7 bases from V and 9 bases from J, with 10 bases between. CDR3 amino acids: CASTNLGTIYF. The CDR3 bases are TGTGCCAGCACCAATCTGGGCACCATATATTTT. The full variable domain, completed using reference TRBV11-2 and TRBJ1-3, is EAGVAQSPRYKIIEKRQSVAFWCNPISGHATLYWYQQILGQGPKLLIQFQNNGVVDDSQLPKDRFSAERLKGVDSTLKIQPAKLEDSAVYLCASTNLGTIYFGEGSWLTVV.

The chain combines TRBV19 with TRBJ2-7; 7 bases are a match to TRBD1. With V trimmed by 5 bases and J by 2 bases, 3 bases remained unmatched. CDR1 is LNHDA and CDR2 is SQIVND in the germline V gene (reference sequence). The CDR3 extends over 13 amino acids. The CDR3 loop reads CASSVGTAYEQYF. The CDR3 nucleotides are TGTGCCAGTAGTGTGGGGACAGCCTACGAGCAGTACTTC.